This T cell receptor (beta chain) was sequenced in a study of T cell responses to AZD1222 COVID-19 vaccine. Using immunoSEQ multiplex PCR, the repertoire was profiled, and TCRdb retains in-frame clones only, with some absent. The sample gives about 160,000 clones, around 90% of which show up once; around 4.5% is in the top ten. The sample was peripheral blood, taken on day 0 of MenACWY control vaccination. The source of this sequence is an adult in good health.

The CDR3 loop is CASSSGTESGNTIYF. In nucleotides, the CDR3 is TGTGCCAGCAGCTCTGGGACCGAGTCTGGAAACACCATATATTTT. This sequence joins TRBV7-2 and TRBJ1-3; perhaps TRBD1 as D (5 bases). Trimming left V 4 bases short and J 1 base short, with 11 bases between. This CDR3 region has 15 residues. Germline V gene data show CDR1 as SGHTA and CDR2 as FQGNSA. The full variable domain, its missing parts supplied by reference TRBV7-2 and TRBJ1-3, is GAGVSQSPSNKVTEKGKDVELRCDPISGHTALYWYRQSLGQGLEFLIYFQGNSAPDKSGLPSDRFSAERTGGSVSTLTIQRTQQEDSAVYLCASSSGTESGNTIYFGEGSWLTVV.